This T cell receptor beta chain was sequenced during a study of blood T cell repertoires in COVID-19. In the study overall: Acute-phase and convalescent COVID-19 samples originated in the United States, Italy and Spain. T cells, B-cell-depleted T cells, or PBMCs supplied cDNA or gDNA.

The V segment lost 3 bases and the J segment 3 bases; nucleotides outside the gene matches: 4. The CDR3 has 15 amino acids. The V gene's germline CDR1 is SGHRS and CDR2 YFSETQ. Original data processing: Amplification with reference gene primers provided the estimates of nucleated cell counts. Profiling relied on immunoSEQ multiplex PCR, and the TCRdb table lists in-frame clones only, not all of them. V, J and clone size are taken as reported in that table, and D and trimming were inferred from the DNA itself. Of about 130,000 clones in the sample, 79% were seen once. Sequenced material: peripheral blood. The source is a man aged 40-49 years with active or convalescent COVID-19. V is TRBV5-1 and J is TRBJ2-5, with 11 bases lining up with TRBD2. CDR3 protein: CASSSILAGEETQYF. The CDR3 DNA reads TGCGCCAGCAGCTCGATACTAGCGGGGGAAGAGACCCAGTACTTC.